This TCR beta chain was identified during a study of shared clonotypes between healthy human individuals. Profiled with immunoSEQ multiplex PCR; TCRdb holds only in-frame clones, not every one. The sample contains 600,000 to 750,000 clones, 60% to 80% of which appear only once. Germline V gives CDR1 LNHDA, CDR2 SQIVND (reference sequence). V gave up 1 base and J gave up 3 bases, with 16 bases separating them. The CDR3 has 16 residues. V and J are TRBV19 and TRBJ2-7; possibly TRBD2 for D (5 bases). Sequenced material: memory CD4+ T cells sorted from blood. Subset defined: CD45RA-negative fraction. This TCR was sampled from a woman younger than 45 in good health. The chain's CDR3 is CASSIGSSGNGYEQYF. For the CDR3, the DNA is TGTGCCAGTAGTATAGGGTCGTCGGGAAATGGCTACGAGCAGTACTTC.